These 5 T cell receptor beta chains were all obtained from the same sample, sequenced in a study of low-dose radiotherapy and immunotherapy resistance in tumors. Both TCRalpha and TCRbeta chains were reverse transcribed with V-gene-specific primers. TCR amplification ran roughly 20 PCR cycles using constant-region and V-primer adapter primers. In TCRdb, the reads were re-called with MiXCR into one record per CDR3 protein. The profile shows about 97,000 distinct CDR3 sequences, around 20% of them singletons. Time point defined: after trial treatment. The treatment is: LDRT plus nivolumab, ipilimumab, low-dose cyclophosphamide and aspirin (RACIN trial). The source material was PBMCs, sampled after low-dose radiotherapy plus immunotherapy. These receptors were taken from a male donor with prostate cancer.

The sample holds a few counts of this clonotype. This rearrangement joins TRBV20-1 to TRBJ1-1; D might be TRBD1 (6 bases). Germline CDR1 is DFQATT and CDR2 is SNEGSKA (reference sequence). Trimming stripped 5 bases from V and 1 base from J, with 17 bases between. The CDR3 spans 15 residues. This chain's CDR3 is CSAAIPRGTNTEAFF. As DNA, the CDR3 is TGCAGTGCTGCTATTCCCAGGGGTACGAACACTGAAGCTTTCTTT.

This clonotype was found many times. The chain is built from TRBV30 and TRBJ1-1; tentative D call: TRBD1 (5 bases). The germline V gene has CDR1 GTSNPN and CDR2 SVGIG (reference sequence). The length of the CDR3 is 13 residues. V lost 7 bases and J lost 5, with 17 bases in between. CDR3: CASQQNRGTEAFF. The CDR3 nucleotides are TGTGCCTCACAACAGAACCGGGGGACTGAAGCTTTCTTT.

This clonotype has ten or more counts. The rearrangement joins TRBV25-1 to TRBJ2-2, with D perhaps TRBD1 or TRBD2 (5 bases each). CDR3 length: 19 amino acids. V was pared by 0 bases and J by 7 bases, with 24 bases between. Germline V gene data show CDR1 as MGHDK and CDR2 as SYGVNS. DNA for the CDR3: TGTGCCAGCAGTGAATATTATGTAGGGGCTAGCCAACATATCGGGGAGCTGTTTTTT. It is translated as CASSEYYVGASQHIGELFF. Drawing the rest from reference TRBV25-1 and TRBJ2-2, the complete variable domain is EADIYQTPRYLVIGTGKKITLECSQTMGHDKMYWYQQDPGMELHLIHYSYGVNSTEKGDLSSESTVSRIRTEHFPLTLESARPSHTSQYLCASSEYYVGASQHIGELFFGEGSRLTVL.

This clonotype was detected ten times or more. The chain has TRBV5-6 and TRBJ2-5; 7 bases agree with TRBD1. The CDR3 contains 15 residues. Unmatched junction bases numbered 9, after V lost 6 bases and J lost 1 base. The germline V gene encodes CDR1 SGHDT and CDR2 YYEEEE. The CDR3 is CASTQLDRTQETQYF. CDR3 coding DNA: TGTGCCAGCACTCAGTTGGACAGGACCCAAGAGACCCAGTACTTC.

Ten or more counts support this clonotype. The chain uses TRBV7-3 and TRBJ2-2, with 8 positions matching TRBD1. The CDR3 runs to 17 residues. Germline assignment: CDR1 SGHTA and CDR2 FQGTGA. V lost 1 base and J lost 6; bases outside the gene matches: 10. CDR3 amino acids: CASSLNGARGRSGELFF. CDR3 DNA sequence: TGTGCCAGCAGCTTAAACGGGGCCAGGGGGCGATCCGGGGAGCTGTTTTTT. The variable domain in full, completed from reference TRBV7-3 and TRBJ2-2, reads GAGVSQTPSNKVTEKGKYVELRCDPISGHTALYWYRQSLGQGPEFLIYFQGTGAADDSGLPNDRFFAVRPEGSVSTLKIQRTERGDSAVYLCASSLNGARGRSGELFFGEGSRLTVL.